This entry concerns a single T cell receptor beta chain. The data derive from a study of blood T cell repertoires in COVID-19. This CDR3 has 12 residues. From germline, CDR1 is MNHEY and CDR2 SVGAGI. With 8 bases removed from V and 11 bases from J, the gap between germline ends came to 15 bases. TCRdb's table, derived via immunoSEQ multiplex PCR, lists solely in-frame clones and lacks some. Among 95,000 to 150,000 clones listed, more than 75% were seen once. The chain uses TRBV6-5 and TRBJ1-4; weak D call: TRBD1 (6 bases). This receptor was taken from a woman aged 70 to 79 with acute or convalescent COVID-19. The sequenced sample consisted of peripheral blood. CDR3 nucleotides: TGTGCCAGCGGCCAGGGGAACTCTAAACTGTTTTTT. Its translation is CASGQGNSKLFF.